This T cell receptor (beta chain) was sequenced for a study of spatial heterogeneity in lung cancer. On each TCR cDNA molecule, a unique molecular identifier was present. Each CDR3 protein gets one entry after TCRdb re-called the 5' RACE reads with MiXCR. Of 43,000 or so distinct CDR3 sequences listed, 6.8% were seen once; the top ten hold 43%. Study-wide findings and caveats: Ubiquitous expanded tumor TCRs surfaced in blood more at resection than they did at follow-up.

CDR1 and CDR2 (germline): SNHLY, FYNNEI. The length of the CDR3 is 13 residues. Trimming took 1 base from V and 15 from J, leaving 16 bases between them. Time point here: sample taken at primary tumor resection. Around 70 TRACERx patients with early, untreated non-small cell lung cancer donated samples. Unsorted samples of tumor, nontumor lung or frozen PBMC had their whole RNA sequenced. This clonotype was detected ten times or more. No antigen is known for it. The TCR sequence derives from a female donor with early-stage non-small cell lung cancer. The genes are TRBV2 and TRBJ2-1; D unresolved. Material: PBMCs, obtained at surgery. DNA of the CDR3: TGTGCCAGCAGTGAAGTTTTGACCGCCAGTGCGTTCTTC. Its translation is CASSEVLTASAFF. Combining the CDR3 with reference TRBV2 and TRBJ2-1 gives the whole variable domain EPEVTQTPSHQVTQMGQEVILRCVPISNHLYFYWYRQILGQKVEFLVSFYNNEISEKSEIFDDQFSVERPDGSNFTLKIRSTKLEDSAMYFCASSEVLTASAFFGPGTRLTVL.